These T cell receptor beta chains were read from a single sample in a study of shared clonotypes between healthy human individuals. Method: immunoSEQ multiplex PCR; TCRdb's copy keeps in-frame clones and lacks some. This sample has a few hundred thousand clones; over 50% occur once, and the top ten carry 11%. Sequenced sample: memory CD4+ T cells sorted from blood. The receptors shown here come from a young man in good health. Both conserved end residues are part of each CDR3. D genes are given only for firm matches. Clone size is stated in some rows and not others, as once, few, many or a class when expanded.

v_gene	d_gene	abundance	j_gene	CDR3aa	CDR3nt
TRBV2	TRBD1	NA	TRBJ2-1	CASSEVDRVYNEQFF	TGTGCCAGCAGCGAGGTGGACAGGGTCTACAATGAGCAGTTCTTC
TRBV27	TRBD1	NA	TRBJ2-3	CASSGEGQRLFPADTQYF	TGTGCCAGCAGTGGTGAGGGACAGAGACTTTTTCCCGCCGATACGCAGTATTTT
TRBV5-1	NA	NA	TRBJ1-2	CASSLVVSYYGYTF	TGCGCCAGCAGCTTGGTAGTCAGCTACTATGGCTACACCTTC
TRBV5-1	NA	NA	TRBJ2-3	CASSLGVAPGTDTQYF	TGCGCCAGCAGCTTGGGTGTGGCTCCGGGCACAGATACGCAGTATTTT
TRBV14	NA	NA	TRBJ2-1	CASSRFVPPFDEQFF	TGTGCCAGCAGCCGATTTGTACCCCCGTTCGATGAGCAGTTCTTC
TRBV5-6	NA	NA	TRBJ1-3	CASSGLLTGNTIYF	TGTGCCAGCAGCGGGCTACTGACTGGAAACACCATATATTTT
TRBV5-1	TRBD2	few	TRBJ2-5	CASSHGGTSGRSETQYF	TGCGCCAGCAGCCATGGGGGGACTAGCGGGAGGTCCGAGACCCAGTACTTC
TRBV7-2	NA	NA	TRBJ1-5	CASSLDRVGSQPQHF	TGTGCCAGCAGCTTAGACAGGGTGGGAAGTCAGCCCCAGCATTTT
TRBV7-2	NA	once	TRBJ1-5	CASSNGGSGQPQHF	TGTGCCAGCAGCAACGGGGGAAGTGGTCAGCCCCAGCATTTT
TRBV9	TRBD1	NA	TRBJ2-1	CASSVGGQRRNEQFF	TGTGCCAGCAGCGTAGGGGGACAGAGGCGCAATGAGCAGTTCTTC
TRBV27	TRBD2	NA	TRBJ2-7	CASSLGSGRAGSSYEQYF	TGTGCCAGCAGTTTGGGGAGCGGGAGGGCCGGATCCTCCTACGAGCAGTACTTC
TRBV29-1	NA	NA	TRBJ2-2	CSVVAVKAGELFF	TGCAGCGTTGTGGCAGTGAAGGCCGGGGAGCTGTTTTTT
TRBV7-9	TRBD1	NA	TRBJ1-5	CASSPGQGGSGNQPQHF	TGTGCCAGCAGCCCTGGACAGGGTGGATCGGGCAATCAGCCCCAGCATTTT
TRBV28	NA	NA	TRBJ2-1	CASSDDRRGVLNEQFF	TGTGCCAGCAGTGATGACCGGAGAGGCGTGCTCAATGAGCAGTTCTTC
TRBV19	TRBD1	NA	TRBJ2-2	CASSIETGVRYTGELFF	TGTGCCAGTAGTATAGAGACAGGGGTCCGGTACACCGGGGAGCTGTTTTTT
TRBV20-1	NA	few	TRBJ2-7	CASGLRGEQYF	TGCGCCTCCGGGCTTCGGGGCGAGCAGTACTTC
TRBV7-3	NA	NA	TRBJ2-3	CASSLRASVDTQYF	TGTGCCAGCAGCTTACGGGCTAGTGTGGATACGCAGTATTTT
TRBV4-3	NA	few	TRBJ2-7	CASSQLAGRSEQYF	TGCGCCAGCAGCCAATTGGCAGGGAGAAGCGAGCAGTACTTC
TRBV10-3	NA	many	TRBJ2-5	CATQETFGPAAQYF	TGTGCCACCCAAGAGACATTCGGACCCGCCGCCCAGTACTTC
TRBV11-3	NA	many	TRBJ2-2	CASSSTGTGELFF	TGTGCCAGCAGCTCAACAGGAACCGGGGAGCTGTTTTTT
TRBV18	TRBD1	few	TRBJ2-5	CASSQDRGRSETQYF	TGTGCCAGCTCACAGGACAGGGGGCGTTCAGAGACCCAGTACTTC
TRBV12-5	NA	few	TRBJ2-7	CASGTGSSYEQYF	TGTGCTAGTGGCACAGGGAGCTCCTACGAGCAGTACTTC
TRBV5-4	TRBD2	NA	TRBJ2-3	CASSLLAGVDTQYF	TGTGCCAGCAGCTTACTAGCGGGGGTGGATACGCAGTATTTT
TRBV28	NA	NA	TRBJ1-2	CASSLSESGTGYTF	TGTGCCAGCAGTTTATCTGAGTCAGGGACAGGCTACACCTTC
TRBV19	TRBD2	NA	TRBJ2-5	CASSMTSGNQETQYF	TGTGCCAGTAGTATGACTAGCGGTAACCAAGAGACCCAGTACTTC
TRBV7-2	NA	NA	TRBJ2-7	CASSLGRGSVVYEQYF	TGTGCCAGCAGCCTGGGCCGGGGCTCCGTCGTCTACGAGCAGTACTTC
TRBV15	NA	NA	TRBJ2-2	CATSRGQAGELFF	TGTGCCACCAGCAGAGGACAGGCCGGGGAGCTGTTTTTT
TRBV7-8	NA	NA	TRBJ1-5	CASSLRQVSQPQHF	TGTGCCAGCAGCTTAAGGCAGGTTTCTCAGCCCCAGCATTTT
TRBV28	TRBD2	few	TRBJ2-1	CASRAPSGKNNEQFF	TGTGCCAGCAGGGCTCCTAGCGGGAAGAACAATGAGCAGTTCTTC
TRBV7-2	NA	NA	TRBJ1-1	CASSFSDYRADTEAFF	TGTGCCAGCAGCTTTTCGGATTATAGGGCGGACACTGAAGCTTTCTTT
TRBV28	TRBD2	NA	TRBJ2-7	CASSPSGLAFMGQYF	TGTGCCAGCAGTCCCTCGGGACTAGCCTTCATGGGGCAGTACTTC
TRBV18	NA	NA	TRBJ2-7	CASSPRSVNDEQYF	TGTGCCAGCTCACCACGGTCAGTTAACGACGAGCAGTACTTC
TRBV19	NA	NA	TRBJ1-1	CASSIGNLNTEAFF	TGTGCCAGTAGTATAGGAAACCTGAACACTGAAGCTTTCTTT
TRBV5-1	NA	NA	TRBJ2-1	CASSLRMSSSYNEQFF	TGCGCCAGCAGCTTGAGAATGTCTAGCTCCTACAATGAGCAGTTCTTC
TRBV7-8	TRBD2	NA	TRBJ2-3	CASSLDLAGFTDTQYF	TGTGCCAGCAGCTTAGATTTAGCGGGATTCACAGATACGCAGTATTTT
TRBV5-1	TRBD1	once	TRBJ1-1	CASSPGTGEAFF	TGCGCCAGCAGCCCCGGGACAGGGGAAGCTTTCTTT
TRBV28	NA	many	TRBJ2-7	CASSNRREQYF	TGTGCCAGCAGCAATAGGAGGGAGCAGTACTTC
TRBV5-1	NA	NA	TRBJ2-7	CASSLGATHYEQYF	TGCGCCAGCAGCTTGGGGGCCACCCACTACGAGCAGTACTTC
TRBV2	NA	NA	TRBJ2-7	CASRSTGLYEQYF	TGTGCCAGCAGAAGTACAGGGTTGTACGAGCAGTACTTC
TRBV15	NA	once	TRBJ1-2	CATSRDKADSGYTF	TGTGCCACCAGCAGAGATAAGGCAGACTCAGGCTACACCTTC
TRBV27	NA	NA	TRBJ2-7	CASSLNRPEDEQYF	TGTGCCAGCAGTTTAAATAGACCAGAAGACGAGCAGTACTTC